The sequence of this TCR beta chain was determined in a study of cytomegalovirus exposure and HLA in healthy donors. The overall study: About 77 million unique TCRs from HLA-typed donors made up an early data release.

General study results and limits: According to the study, 150 to 200 TCR beta chains were cytomegalovirus-associated. Immune exposure information available was restricted to CMV serostatus. In a later analysis, several top co-occurrence clusters appeared linked to parvovirus B19, influenza, CMV and Epstein-Barr virus.

The CDR3 totals 14 residues. The germline V gene has CDR1 LNHDA and CDR2 SQIVND (reference sequence). V lost 5 bases, J lost 4 bases, and 5 bases stayed unmatched. For this clone: Its antigen is still unknown.

Primers: 60 Vbeta forward and 13 Jbeta reverse. The assay was immunoSEQ multiplex PCR, and TCRdb's table has in-frame clones only and misses some. Of 150,000 to 200,000 clones in the sample, 75% to 80% were seen once. Sequencing was done on a sample of PBMCs. The chain employs TRBV19 and TRBJ1-1; 9 bases are shared with TRBD1. The source of this sequence is a woman in her 40s in good health and CMV-seropositive. The CDR3, as DNA: TGTGCCAGTAGTTCCAACAGGGGGCGCACTGAAGCTTTCTTT. This encodes CASSSNRGRTEAFF.